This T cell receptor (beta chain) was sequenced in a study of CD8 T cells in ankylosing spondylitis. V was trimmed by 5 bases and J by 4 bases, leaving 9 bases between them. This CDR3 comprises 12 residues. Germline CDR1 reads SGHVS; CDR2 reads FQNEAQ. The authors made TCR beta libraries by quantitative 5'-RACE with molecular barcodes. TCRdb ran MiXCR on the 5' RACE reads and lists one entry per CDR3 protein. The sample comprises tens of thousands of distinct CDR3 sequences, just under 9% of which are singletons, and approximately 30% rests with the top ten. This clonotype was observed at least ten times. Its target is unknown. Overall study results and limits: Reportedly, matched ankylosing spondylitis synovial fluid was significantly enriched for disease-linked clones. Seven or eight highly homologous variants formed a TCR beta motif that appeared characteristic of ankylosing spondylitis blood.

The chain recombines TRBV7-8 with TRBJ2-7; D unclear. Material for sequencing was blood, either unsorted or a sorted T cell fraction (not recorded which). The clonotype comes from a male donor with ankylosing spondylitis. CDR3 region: CASSLRDYEQYV. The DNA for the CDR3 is TGTGCCAGCAGCCTCAGAGATTACGAGCAGTACGTC.